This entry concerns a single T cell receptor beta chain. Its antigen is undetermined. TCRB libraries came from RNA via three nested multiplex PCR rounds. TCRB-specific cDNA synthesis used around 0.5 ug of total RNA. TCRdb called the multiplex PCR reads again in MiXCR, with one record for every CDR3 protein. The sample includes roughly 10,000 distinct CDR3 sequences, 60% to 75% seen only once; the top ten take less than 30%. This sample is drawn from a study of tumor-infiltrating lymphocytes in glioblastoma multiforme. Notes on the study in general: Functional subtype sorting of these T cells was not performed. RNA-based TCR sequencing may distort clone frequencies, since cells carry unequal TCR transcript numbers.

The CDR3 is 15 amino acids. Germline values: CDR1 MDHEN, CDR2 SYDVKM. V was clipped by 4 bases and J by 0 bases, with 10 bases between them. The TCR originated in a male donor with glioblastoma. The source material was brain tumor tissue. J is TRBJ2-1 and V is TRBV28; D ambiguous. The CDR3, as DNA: TGTGCCAGCAGTTATGGGATTCGCTCCTACAATGAGCAGTTCTTC. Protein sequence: CASSYGIRSYNEQFF.